This TCR beta chain was recovered during a study of cytomegalovirus exposure and HLA in healthy donors. Turning to the study itself: Drawn from HLA-typed donors, about 85 million unique TCRs were held in an early data release.

Turning to this clone: What it binds is not known.

Study-level results: Further analysis was carried out later, and it showed several of the most significant clusters appearing linked to common viral pathogens. As was reported, the HLA-A and HLA-B alleles of most subjects were accurately predicted from TCR beta sequences.

Both 60 Vbeta primers and 13 Jbeta primers went into the PCR. In the study's own analysis: Counted up in a later analysis, unique TCR beta chains came to around 80 million, with 9.5 million to 13 million shared. Libraries were prepared by immunoSEQ multiplex PCR; TCRdb keeps only in-frame clonotypes and omits some of them. Clone size and V and J calls were adopted from that table, with D and trimming inferred from the DNA. The data hold around 200,000 clones, with about four fifths observed a single time. The germline V gene encodes CDR1 SNHLY and CDR2 FYNNEI. CDR3 size: 15 residues. The receptor was derived from a male donor in good health and CMV-seronegative. Sequenced: PBMCs. This rearrangement joins TRBV2 to TRBJ2-5; TRBD1 matches 8 bases. The closer fit of TRBJ2-7 to the DNA end suggests the J call may be wrong. The CDR3 sequence: CASSEGQGSSYEQYF. The DNA of the CDR3 is TGTGCCAGCAGTGAAGGACAGGGGTCCTCCTACGAGCAGTACTTC.